This T cell receptor beta chain was sequenced for a study of blood T cells in healthy people across ages. General study points: Getting older went along with TCR beta diversity per million T cells dropping roughly linearly. Nothing was known about donor CMV status, and this possibly confounded expanded clonotype changes.

Primers used in a second PCR of about 7 to 12 cycles were a sample-barcoded 5' primer and a J-beta primer mix. A single record per CDR3 protein comes from TCRdb applying MiXCR to the 5' RACE reads. The sample lists over 550,000 distinct CDR3 sequences, under 30% occurring once. This clonotype appeared a few times. Its antigen remains unknown. V lost 1 base, J lost 0 bases, and 3 bases stayed unmatched. Germline V gene sequence: CDR1 SGHKS, CDR2 YYEKEE (reference sequence). CDR3 length: 16 amino acids. Sequencing used blood. This chain connects TRBV5-5 to TRBJ2-2; 7 bases are a match to TRBD1. The TCR originated in a woman older than 75 in good health. CDR3 in DNA: TGTGCCAGCAGCTTGATAGGGACAGCGAACACCGGGGAGCTGTTTTTT. It encodes CASSLIGTANTGELFF.